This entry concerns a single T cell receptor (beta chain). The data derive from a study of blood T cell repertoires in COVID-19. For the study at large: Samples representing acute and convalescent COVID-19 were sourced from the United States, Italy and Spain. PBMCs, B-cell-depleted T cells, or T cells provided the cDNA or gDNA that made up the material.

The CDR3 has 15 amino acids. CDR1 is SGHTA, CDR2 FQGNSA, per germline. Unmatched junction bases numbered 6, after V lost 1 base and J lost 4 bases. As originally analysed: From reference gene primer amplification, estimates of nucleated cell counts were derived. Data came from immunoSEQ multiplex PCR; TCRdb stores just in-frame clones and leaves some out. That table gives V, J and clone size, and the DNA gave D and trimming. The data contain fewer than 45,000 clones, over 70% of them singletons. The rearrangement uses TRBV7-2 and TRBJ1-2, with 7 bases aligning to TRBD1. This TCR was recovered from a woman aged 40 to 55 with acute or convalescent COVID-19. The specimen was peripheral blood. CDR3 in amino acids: CASSLDRQGIYGYTF. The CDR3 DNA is TGTGCCAGCAGCTTAGACAGACAGGGCATCTATGGCTACACCTTC.